Each of the 15 T cell receptor beta chains below was sequenced from the same sample in a study of siplizumab effects on memory and regulatory T cells (dated by TCRdb to the late 2010s). The protocol used for the library was the immunoSEQ multiplex PCR assay. TCRdb took over this immuneACCESS table, retaining in-frame rearrangements with V and J assigned. Such tables are incomplete; in checked studies, under half of the missing clones stem from an unresolved V gene, and the remainder is unexplained. This sample is represented by approximately 28,000 clones; 75% to 85% of them were singletons. About 25% of the sample is taken by the ten largest. The sample was memory CD4+ T cells sorted from blood. The cell subset or site label corresponds to: unstimulated CD4+ memory T cells. All receptors derive from a human donor in good health.

CDR3 nucleotide sequence: TGTGCCAGCAGCTATACGGGGCAGGACACCGGGGAGCTGTTTTTT. Translated: CASSYTGQDTGELFF. V is TRBV5-5 and J is TRBJ2-2; possibly TRBD1 or TRBD2 for D (5 bases each). The CDR3 runs to 15 residues. V lost 3 bases to trimming and J lost 3 bases, with 12 bases between them. Germline-derived CDR1 and CDR2 are SGHKS and YYEKEE (reference sequence). Combining the CDR3 with reference TRBV5-5 and TRBJ2-2 gives the whole variable domain DAGVTQSPTHLIKTRGQQVTLRCSPISGHKSVSWYQQVLGQGPQFIFQYYEKEERGRGNFPDRFSARQFPNYSSELNVNALLLGDSALYLCASSYTGQDTGELFFGEGSRLTVL.

As to this clone: Other DNA sequences in this specimen translate into the identical CDR3. The chain recombines TRBV15 with TRBJ1-4; 8 bases are a match to TRBD1. CDR1 LNHNV and CDR2 YYDKDF come from the germline V gene (reference sequence). The CDR3 is 13 residues long. With 3 bases clipped from V and 6 bases from J, the junction kept 0 bases outside the gene matches. The CDR3 sequence is CATSRDRDEKLFF. Written as DNA, the CDR3 is TGTGCCACCAGCAGGGACAGGGATGAAAAACTGTTTTTT. Full variable domain (rest looked up from reference TRBV15 and TRBJ1-4): DAMVIQNPRYQVTQFGKPVTLSCSQTLNHNVMYWYQQKSSQAPKLLFHYYDKDFNNEADTPDNFQSRRPNTSFCFLDIRSPGLGDTAMYLCATSRDRDEKLFFGSGTQLSVL.

The chain combines TRBV6-6 with TRBJ1-2, with a possible D match to TRBD1 (5 bases). Germline V lookup: CDR1 MNHNY, CDR2 SVGAGI (reference sequence). Trimming left V 0 bases short and J 7 bases short, with 12 bases between. This CDR3 region has 14 residues. In DNA form, the CDR3 reads TGTGCCAGCAGTTACTCGATTGACAGAGTTGGCTACACCTTC. Encoded protein: CASSYSIDRVGYTF.

The V and J genes are TRBV28 and TRBJ2-6; TRBD1 aligns across 8 bases. This CDR3 contains 18 residues. The germline V gene has CDR1 MDHEN and CDR2 SYDVKM. V was clipped by 5 bases and J by 2 bases; unmatched bases: 11. CDR3 nucleotide sequence: TGTGCCAGCAGTCGCCCCGGTTACAGGGGGGCTGGGGCCAACGTCCTGACTTTC. This gives the protein CASSRPGYRGAGANVLTF.

This clone was picked up one time. The CDR3 loop is CASGRDRVTGELFF. The CDR3 DNA sequence: TGTGCCAGTGGCCGGGACAGGGTCACCGGGGAGCTGTTTTTT. This chain links TRBV19 with TRBJ2-2; 9 bases are a match to TRBD1. Losses at the gene ends were 8 bases for V and 4 bases for J; bases not matched to a gene: 5. The CDR3 is made up of 14 amino acids. Germline-derived CDR1 and CDR2 are LNHDA and SQIVND (reference sequence).

This sequence joins TRBV7-2 and TRBJ2-1; D unclear. Per germline, CDR1 SGHTA and CDR2 FQGNSA. The CDR3 length is 13 residues. The V end was cut by 1 base, the J end by 2 bases, with 3 bases between. The CDR3 nucleotides are TGTGCCAGCAGCTTAGTCCCCTACAATGAGCAGTTCTTC. It specifies CASSLVPYNEQFF.

In this sample, this clone turned up a few times. The V and J genes are TRBV5-4 and TRBJ1-4, with a possible D match to TRBD1 (5 bases). Between the trimmed V and J ends, which lost 9 bases and 8 bases, there was a span of 14 bases. Germline lookup yields CDR1 SGHNT and CDR2 YYREEE (reference sequence). The CDR3 has 12 residues. CDR3 DNA: TGTGCCACCGGGACTTACGGAGAAAAACTGTTTTTT. Its translation: CATGTYGEKLFF.

The CDR3 sequence is CASSPPGLHSYEQYF. The CDR3 DNA sequence: TGTGCCAGCAGCCCCCCGGGTCTACACTCCTACGAGCAGTACTTC. This chain joins TRBV5-6 and TRBJ2-7; no reliable D call. Germline V gives CDR1 SGHDT, CDR2 YYEEEE. The CDR3 sequence is 15 residues long. Trimming shortened V by 4 bases and J by 0 bases, and 14 bases separated the two germline ends.

The rearrangement uses TRBV18 and TRBJ2-1, with TRBD2 as a possible D gene (6 bases). This CDR3 has 12 amino acids. Trimming left V 6 bases short and J 7 bases short, with 10 bases between. Per germline, CDR1 KGHSH and CDR2 LQKENI. The CDR3 DNA is TGTGCCAGCTCGACTAGTGCGAATGAGCAGTTCTTC. Translation: CASSTSANEQFF.

CDR3 bases: TGTGCCATTACCTACGAGCAGTACTTC. Residues: CAITYEQYF. The chain employs TRBV9 and TRBJ2-7; no clear D gene. From germline, CDR1 is SGDLS and CDR2 YYNGEE. The CDR3 contains 9 residues. V lost 9 bases and J 2 bases, leaving 3 bases between the germline ends. The entire variable domain, with the rest obtained from reference TRBV9 and TRBJ2-7, is as follows: DSGVTQTPKHLITATGQRVTLRCSPRSGDLSVYWYQQSLDQGLQFLIQYYNGEERAKGNILERFSAQQFPDLHSELNLSSLELGDSALYFCAITYEQYFGPGTRLTVT.

The gene calls are TRBV7-2 and TRBJ2-7; perhaps TRBD2 as D (6 bases). Germline lookup yields CDR1 SGHTA and CDR2 FQGNSA. Between the trimmed V and J ends, which lost 2 bases and 4 bases, there was a span of 9 bases. The CDR3 has 13 amino acids. The CDR3 coding sequence is TGTGCCAGCAGCTTATCTGGGAGGTACGAGCAGTACTTC. Residues: CASSLSGRYEQYF.

CDR3 sequence (DNA): TGTGCCAGCAGCTTATCAGAGAACACTGAAGCTTTCTTT. It yields the protein CASSLSENTEAFF. The chain joins TRBV7-8 to TRBJ1-1; D gene unclear. The germline gives CDR1 SGHVS, CDR2 FQNEAQ. V gave up 2 bases and J gave up 1 base, with 5 bases separating them. CDR3 size: 13 residues.

The chain uses TRBV18 and TRBJ1-2; the D gene is possibly TRBD1 (5 bases). Per the germline V gene, CDR1 is KGHSH and CDR2 is LQKENI. Trimming pared 6 bases from V and 1 base from J, leaving 9 bases between. CDR3 length: 13 residues. The CDR3: CASSTDINYGYTF. Written as DNA, the CDR3 is TGTGCCAGCTCGACGGACATTAACTATGGCTACACCTTC.

The chain is built from TRBV18 and TRBJ2-3, with TRBD2 matching 11 bases. In germline, CDR1 is KGHSH, CDR2 LQKENI. This CDR3 has 16 residues. V gave up 3 bases and J gave up 2 bases; unmatched junction bases: 4. The CDR3: CASSPSSGRNTDTQYF. In DNA, the CDR3 is TGTGCCAGCTCACCTTCTAGCGGGAGGAACACAGATACGCAGTATTTT.

This clone was detected once. This sequence joins TRBV11-3 and TRBJ2-3; 7 nucleotides match TRBD2. The CDR3 runs to 15 residues. The ends lost 5 bases at V and 6 bases at J; junction bases unmatched: 11. The germline V gene encodes CDR1 SGHNT and CDR2 YENEEA. The chain's CDR3 is CASSQEGGSYDTQYF. The CDR3 DNA reads as TGTGCCAGCAGCCAAGAGGGCGGGAGTTATGATACGCAGTATTTT.